A selection of T cell receptor beta chains follows, all from one sample in a study of regulatory T cells in long-lasting Graves disease. From the multiplex PCR reads, TCRdb called clonotypes with MiXCR, one entry per CDR3 protein. The sample contains about 660,000 distinct CDR3 sequences, around 30% of which appear only once. The sequencing here drew on peripheral blood mononuclear cells (PBMCs), taken when the disease was refractory, from a patient treated with antithyroid drugs. The source of these receptors is a female donor with Graves disease. Each CDR3 is given without its conserved first and last residue.

j_call v_call cdr3_aa
TRBJ2-5 TRBV6-1 ASRPRGGPPGETQY
TRBJ1-2 TRBV20-1 SARQLNYGYT
TRBJ2-7 TRBV6-5 ASSYSPSGIYEQY
TRBJ1-1 TRBV15 ATRRGVNTEAF
TRBJ1-5 TRBV15 ATSRGRGNQPQH
TRBJ1-1 TRBV15 ATSRTVNSEAF
TRBJ1-1 TRBV7-8 ASSLWGAEDTEAF
TRBJ2-7 TRBV19 ASSAGTGRDEQY
TRBJ1-1 TRBV6-2/TRBV6-3 ASTPGGLTEAF
TRBJ1-1 TRBV5-1 ASSLRGGTPNTEAF
TRBJ1-2 TRBV30 AWRVGGGYT
TRBJ1-1 TRBV6-2/TRBV6-3 ASSEAGQGFSNTEAF
TRBJ2-4 TRBV28 ASSFNTPLAKNIQY
TRBJ1-2 TRBV28 ASSRTGNGDGYT
TRBJ2-7 TRBV10-3 AISESDRVGSYEQY
TRBJ1-2 TRBV19 ASSMAGFNYGYT